This entry features one TCR beta chain sequence. The CDR3 is 14 residues long. Germline V gene sequence: CDR1 MNHEY, CDR2 SVGEGT. V lost 0 bases and J lost 5, with 10 bases in between. In the original processing: Researchers report that nucleated cell counts were estimated from reference gene primer amplification. Clones were read by immunoSEQ multiplex PCR, and TCRdb kept only the in-frame ones, dropping some. The V and J calls and clone size come from that table; D and trimming were worked out from the DNA. The profile shows about 89,000 clones, over 65% of them singletons. The sample comes from a study of blood T cell repertoires in COVID-19. About the study: COVID-19 samples, acute and convalescent, were from the United States, Italy and Spain. Nucleic acid was either cDNA or gDNA, and it came from T cells, B-cell-depleted T cells, or PBMCs.

This chain links TRBV6-2 or TRBV6-3 with TRBJ2-5; D unclear. Sequencing was done on a sample of peripheral blood. This sequence originates from a human donor in a cohort sampled during active COVID-19. CDR3 in amino acids: CASSYSAGRETQYF. CDR3 DNA sequence: TGTGCCAGCAGTTACTCGGCAGGTCGGGAGACCCAGTACTTC.